This T cell receptor beta chain comes out of a study of T-cell reconstitution after alpha-beta-depleted transplantation in children. This clonotype was recorded many times. Using unique molecular identifiers, the investigators prepared the TCRbeta library. In TCRdb, the PCR reads were re-called with MiXCR into one record per CDR3 protein. The sample has hundreds of thousands of distinct CDR3 sequences, approximately 17% seen once. In germline, CDR1 is DFQATT, CDR2 SNEGSKA (reference sequence). With 0 bases removed from V and 10 bases from J, the gap between germline ends came to 10 bases. The length of the CDR3 is 13 residues.

This sample comprised PBMCs from the stem cell graft donor, obtained from the stem cell graft. The sequence was collected from a human donor who donated a stem cell graft to a child with acute myeloid leukemia. The chain combines TRBV20-1 with TRBJ1-6; D not resolved. In nucleotides, the CDR3 is TGCAGTGCTAGAGATCAGTGGGTCTCACCCCTCCACTTT. This gives the protein CSARDQWVSPLHF.